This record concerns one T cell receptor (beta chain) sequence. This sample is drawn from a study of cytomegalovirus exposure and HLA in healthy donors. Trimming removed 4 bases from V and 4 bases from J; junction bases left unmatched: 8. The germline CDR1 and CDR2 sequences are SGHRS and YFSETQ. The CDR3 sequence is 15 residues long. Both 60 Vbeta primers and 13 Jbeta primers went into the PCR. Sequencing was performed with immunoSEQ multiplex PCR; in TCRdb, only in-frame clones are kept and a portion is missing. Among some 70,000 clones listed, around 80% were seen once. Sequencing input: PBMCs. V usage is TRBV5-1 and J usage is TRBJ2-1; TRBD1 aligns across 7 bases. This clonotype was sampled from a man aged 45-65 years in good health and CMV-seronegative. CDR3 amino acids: CASSVGTDGYNEQFF. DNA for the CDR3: TGCGCCAGCAGCGTCGGGACAGATGGGTACAATGAGCAGTTCTTC.